The following is a T cell receptor (beta chain) sequence with its context. Its antigen is not known. The V gene's germline CDR1 is SGHTA and CDR2 FQGNSA. Trimming at V came to 5 bases and at J to 1 base, leaving 7 bases not matched to a gene. This CDR3 contains 15 residues. This sample was included in a study of shared clonotypes between healthy human individuals. Study-wide points: The researchers took only blood, and tissue repertoires probably look different.

Samples underwent the assay at deep level. Using immunoSEQ multiplex PCR, the repertoire was profiled, and TCRdb retains in-frame clones only, with some absent. The sample lists hundreds of thousands of clones, roughly 80% occurring once. This clonotype was sampled from a woman in her thirties or forties in good health. Some clones in this sample may be carry-over from other donors' samples. Sequenced material: PBMCs. The V and J genes are TRBV7-2 and TRBJ2-7; 8 nucleotides line up with TRBD1. CDR3 sequence (DNA): TGTGCCAGCAGCCACGGGACAGGCCATTCCTACGAGCAGTACTTC. As protein: CASSHGTGHSYEQYF.